This T cell receptor beta chain was profiled in a study of cytomegalovirus exposure and HLA in healthy donors (dated by TCRdb to about 2017). About the full investigation: According to an earlier analysis of 550 to 700 of the donors, 150 million to 200 million T cells yielded 100 million or so unique TCR beta sequences and about 300 Gb of sequence data. Roughly 300 gigabases of sequencing data and around 85 million unique TCR sequences made up an early release that covered under 750 HLA-typed donors. Of the 398 genotyped donors, less than 85% were placed in the genetic ancestry cluster associated with self-reported Caucasian donors. The aim of the study was to test whether cataloging public T cell receptors could identify signatures of past pathogen exposure. The study used immunosequencing to profile the T cell repertoires of about 670 subjects and linked those repertoires to cytomegalovirus serostatus. In addition to the first cohort of 500 to 850 subjects, a separate validation cohort of 120 different subjects was used. To predict cytomegalovirus infection status, the study brought together high-throughput TCR immunosequencing, statistical association of individual TCRs with disease status, and machine learning. A later analysis re-analyzed previously published TCR beta repertoires from approximately 670 donors and added high-resolution HLA genotyping to study TCR occurrence patterns. In the later analysis, no new phenotypic data were used to find candidate immune exposures; instead, reliance was placed on TCR beta sequences and their occurrence across donors. To decide whether each TCR beta V gene segment behaved as functional or pseudogenic, an earlier analysis of over 500 of the donors relied on high-throughput TCR beta sequencing. Alongside the repertoire data, information on donor age, sex, ethnicity and CMV serostatus was compiled. A later genetic analysis took genome-wide SNP genotypes for about 60% of the roughly 670 donors and used that subset as a discovery cohort. All discovery cohort repertoires had been generated using a single sequencing platform. HLA typing included class I and class II loci at four-digit resolution. The number of donors typed differed by locus, with about 629-640 for A, B, C, DRB1 and DQB1, about 500 for DQA1, about 610 for DPA1, and around 450 for DPB1. Roughly five DR-DQ haplotypes were handled as single units for association and clustering because linkage in the cohort was strong. On average, around 200,000 unique TCR beta nucleotide sequences were sequenced per donor among a few hundred genotyped donors of the cohort, with roughly 18% of those sequences being non-productive.

The cohort comprised fewer than 700 healthy bone marrow donors. All cohort members were sampled while nominally healthy, although unrecorded immune exposures were likely present. The donor tested CMV seronegative, placing the donor among the 350 to 400 seronegative members of the cohort. Each donor provided a peripheral blood sample, and peripheral blood mononuclear cells were used for TCR beta sequencing. The Qiagen DNeasy Blood Extraction Kit was used to extract genomic DNA from the blood cell samples. Library preparation employed the immunoSEQ multiplex PCR assay. For the multiplex PCR, a mixture combining 60 forward primers for TCR Vbeta segments and 13 reverse primers for TCR Jbeta segments was used. The CDR3 region of rearranged TCR beta genes was amplified from genomic DNA by a multiplex PCR assay. Amplified TCR beta libraries were sequenced as 87-base-pair reads on the Illumina HiSeq System. As for the original processing: A later analysis tallied 70 million to 100 million unique TCR beta chains across the 640 or so repertoires, and approximately 11 million of those chains were shared by two or more donors. A nearest-neighbor algorithm error-corrected the raw reads and collapsed the reads into unique sequences, merging closely related sequences to remove PCR and sequencing errors. Alignment of CDR3 sequences to IMGT reference sequences was used to assign V, D and J gene segments. For a sequence to be retained, at least a six-nucleotide match to both a V gene segment and a J gene segment was required. A rearrangement was called productive if the CDR3 had no stop codons and remained in frame with V and J, and every other rearrangement was called non-productive. Following IMGT convention, CDR3 was defined as the stretch from the second conserved V-encoded cysteine up to the conserved J-encoded phenylalanine. The earlier analysis of about 530 of the donors excluded any sequence lacking an unambiguous match to a single V gene segment. In an earlier analysis of some 590 of the donors, a V segment was called functional when productive rearrangements were above 56.7%, and segregating when the standard deviation between donors exceeded 5%. To diagnose cytomegalovirus status from the catalog of TCR beta chain sequences, a statistical classification framework was built. In a later analysis, V and J genes were assigned by comparing TCR nucleotide sequences against IMGT/GENE-DB human TR gene sequences. In a later analysis, CDR3 sequences and most-parsimonious VDJ recombination scenarios were assigned using the TCRdist pipeline. In a later analysis, each TCR beta chain was defined by its CDR3 amino acid sequence together with its V-gene family, and reads lacking a unique V-gene family were excluded. As a way to deal with suspected cross-contamination and a sequencing artifact, a later analysis dropped 450 to 600 nucleotide sequences that were highly shared and had low generation probability. In a later analysis, a clonal expansion index was calculated for each public chain from normalized within-repertoire ranks of inferred template counts. A later analysis computed generation probabilities with a VDJ recombination model fitted to out-of-frame rearrangements, and checked the results against IGoR. A later analysis scored TCR-TCR, TCR-HLA and TCR-CMV co-occurrence with hypergeometric tests, applying a repertoire-size bias correction to TCR pairs. False discovery rates were estimated in a later analysis by permuting HLA or CMV assignments 20 times. In a later analysis, co-occurring TCRs were grouped with DBSCAN, and TCRdist sequence similarity was added when clustering was performed within HLA-allele-positive subsets. For co-occurrence clustering, repertoires with fewer than 30,000 or more than 120,000 public chains were excluded, along with four to six repertoires with anomalous nucleotide sharing. TCRdb limited this immuneACCESS table to in-frame rearrangements with V and J called. A share of clones is missing; checked studies link under half to unresolved V genes, and the rest is unexplained. That table supplies the V and J calls and clone size; D and trimming were determined from the DNA. Present in this sample are roughly 180,000 clones, about 80% of which were seen just once. Approximately 1.2% of the sample comes from the top ten.

About this clone itself: It has no known antigen specificity. It has no much larger one-base neighbor in the sample; base qualities were not kept.

The germline ends are 10 bases apart after V is trimmed by 0 bases and J by 5 bases. The CDR3 runs 14 amino acids, cysteine and phenylalanine included. Just CDR3 DNA is preserved here, 42 bases in frame from base 1. Per the germline V gene (reference sequence), GTSNPN is the CDR1 and SVGIG is the CDR2. Broad study findings and their caveats: In a later analysis, HLA-associated TCR beta chains were found to be more clonally expanded and to have lower generation probabilities than equally common non-associated chains. Only TCR beta chains were sequenced in this cohort, and the absence of alpha or paired-chain data limited detectable features. An association between a missense DCLRE1C variant and V-gene and J-gene trimming of TCR beta chains was found in a later genetic analysis and replicated in an independent cohort. Most CMV-associated TCR beta chains appeared to be HLA-restricted in a later analysis, and the HLA associations seemed to be driven largely by CMV exposure. Because counts were too low, about 15 rarely observed V segments, including chromosome 9 orphons, were left out of the earlier analysis of a few hundred of the donors. Presence/absence analyses assumed roughly uniform sequencing depth across donors, an assumption that may not hold. According to a later analysis, TCR association rates differed among HLA loci, with DRB1 alleles showing the most associated TCRs and HLA-C alleles showing the fewest. A later analysis reported that several top co-occurrence clusters appeared linked to parvovirus B19, influenza, CMV and Epstein-Barr virus. A further reported finding was that TCR beta sequences accurately predicted the HLA-A and HLA-B alleles for most subjects in the first cohort. Some IMGT-functional V segments, including TRBV6-2 and TRBV6-3, could not be distinguished by the 87-base-pair reads and were therefore excluded. An earlier analysis of several hundred of the donors showed that most TCR beta V segments appeared in productive rearrangements either about 87% or about 30% of the time, which broadly matched IMGT annotations. The study listed 150 to 200 TCR beta chains as associated with cytomegalovirus. A group of highly shared sequence variants was considered likely to be a technical artifact of the sequencing pipeline. The authors suggested that the approach could potentially be extended to other disease states and immunological phenotypes. A few of the identified cytomegalovirus-associated TCR beta chains were confirmed in vitro to be specific for cytomegalovirus antigens. Specific HLA alleles were associated with 15,000 to 20,000 TCR beta sequences at a false discovery rate of 0.05 in a later analysis. HLA typing was unavailable for some donors at each locus, so association tests used only the typed subset. The classifier was reported to diagnose cytomegalovirus status with high specificity and sensitivity in both the original and validation cohorts. While some public TCRs were present in many individuals, most TCR sequences turned up only very rarely across donors. Strong co-occurrence of HLA alleles, especially DR and DQ, made assigning TCR associations to individual alleles difficult. The only immune exposure information available for the cohort was CMV serostatus. According to a later genetic analysis, donors in an Asian-associated ancestry cluster had fewer N-insertions in productive TCRs than the approximately 700-donor mean. Correlated functional status among segregating V segments might be attributable to linkage disequilibrium, but an unknown experimental factor could not be ruled out.

This clonotype was obtained from a man under 40 in good health and CMV-seronegative. The specimen sequenced was PBMCs. The chain links TRBV30 with TRBJ1-4, with the D segment identity uncertain. The DNA sequence is given as TGTGCCTGGAGTGTCAAAGGAGGAAATGAAAAACTGTTTTTT. Its protein is CAWSVKGGNEKLFF.